The rows below give T cell receptor beta chains drawn from one sample of a study of blood T cell repertoires in COVID-19. The assay was immunoSEQ multiplex PCR, and TCRdb's table has in-frame clones only and misses some. The data contain 180,000 or so clones, approximately 92% of them singletons. The specimen sequenced was PBMCs or T cells enriched from blood (not recorded which). All receptors derive from a woman in her forties with acute COVID-19. CDR3s include the opening cysteine and the closing phenylalanine or tryptophan. D genes are given only for firm matches. Size tells how often a clone was seen (once, few, many) or the class of an expanded clone, and some rows leave it out.

clone_size: NA
d_call: TRBD2
v_call: TRBV19
j_call: TRBJ2-3
cdr3_aa: CASSTPGRGPDTQYF
cdr3_nt: TGTGCCAGTAGTACACCGGGGAGGGGCCCAGATACGCAGTATTTT

clone_size: NA
d_call: NA
v_call: TRBV6-4
j_call: TRBJ2-2
cdr3_aa: CASSAQAQGTGELFF
cdr3_nt: TGTGCCAGCAGTGCCCAGGCCCAGGGGACCGGGGAGCTGTTTTTT

clone_size: NA
d_call: NA
v_call: TRBV3-1/TRBV3-2
j_call: TRBJ1-3
cdr3_aa: CASSPPGGPTIYF
cdr3_nt: TGTGCCAGCAGCCCCCCCGGGGGTCCCACCATATATTTT

clone_size: NA
d_call: TRBD1
v_call: TRBV27
j_call: TRBJ1-1
cdr3_aa: CASSSDRGPHEAFF
cdr3_nt: TGTGCCAGCAGTTCGGACAGGGGGCCCCATGAAGCTTTCTTT

clone_size: NA
d_call: NA
v_call: TRBV10-3
j_call: TRBJ1-2
cdr3_aa: CAISPGNYGYTF
cdr3_nt: TGTGCCATCAGTCCCGGGAACTATGGCTACACCTTC

clone_size: once
d_call: NA
v_call: TRBV5-8
j_call: TRBJ2-2
cdr3_aa: CASSTGTFVPAGELFF
cdr3_nt: TGTGCCAGCAGCACCGGGACTTTTGTTCCGGCCGGGGAGCTGTTTTTT

clone_size: few
d_call: TRBD1
v_call: TRBV7-6
j_call: TRBJ2-7
cdr3_aa: CASSPHGQGVYEQYF
cdr3_nt: TGTGCCAGCAGCCCCCACGGACAGGGGGTCTACGAGCAGTACTTC

clone_size: NA
d_call: NA
v_call: TRBV5-6
j_call: TRBJ1-1
cdr3_aa: CASSRVDNEAFF
cdr3_nt: TGTGCCAGCAGCCGAGTAGATAATGAAGCTTTCTTT

clone_size: many
d_call: TRBD2
v_call: TRBV28
j_call: TRBJ2-5
cdr3_aa: CASSVGGEETQYF
cdr3_nt: TGTGCCAGCAGTGTGGGGGGGGAAGAGACCCAGTACTTC

clone_size: NA
d_call: NA
v_call: TRBV27
j_call: TRBJ2-2
cdr3_aa: CASSPPSLVNTGELFF
cdr3_nt: TGTGCCAGCAGTCCCCCATCGCTAGTGAACACCGGGGAGCTGTTTTTT

clone_size: once
d_call: NA
v_call: TRBV7-8
j_call: TRBJ2-4
cdr3_aa: CASSLEGPGGYIQYF
cdr3_nt: TGTGCCAGCAGCTTAGAGGGGCCGGGTGGGTACATTCAGTACTTC

clone_size: NA
d_call: NA
v_call: TRBV29-1
j_call: TRBJ2-7
cdr3_aa: CSVADLRGPYEQYF
cdr3_nt: TGCAGCGTTGCGGATCTCAGAGGGCCCTACGAGCAGTACTTC

clone_size: NA
d_call: TRBD1
v_call: TRBV6-2/TRBV6-3
j_call: TRBJ2-3
cdr3_aa: CASSGQGATDTQYF
cdr3_nt: TGTGCCAGCAGCGGACAGGGGGCCACAGATACGCAGTATTTT

clone_size: NA
d_call: TRBD2
v_call: TRBV19
j_call: TRBJ2-1
cdr3_aa: CASRRTSGSVSYNEQFF
cdr3_nt: TGTGCCAGTAGACGTACTAGCGGGAGTGTTTCCTACAATGAGCAGTTCTTC

clone_size: NA
d_call: NA
v_call: TRBV4-3
j_call: TRBJ1-1
cdr3_aa: CASSQDYRNTEAFF
cdr3_nt: TGCGCCAGCAGCCAAGATTATCGGAACACTGAAGCTTTCTTT

clone_size: NA
d_call: TRBD1
v_call: TRBV27
j_call: TRBJ2-2
cdr3_aa: CASSRRTGGGAGELFF
cdr3_nt: TGTGCCAGCAGTCGAAGGACAGGGGGTGGGGCCGGGGAGCTGTTTTTT

clone_size: NA
d_call: NA
v_call: TRBV3-1/TRBV3-2
j_call: TRBJ2-3
cdr3_aa: CASSHRVGTDTQYF
cdr3_nt: TGTGCCAGCAGCCACAGGGTCGGGACAGATACGCAGTATTTT

clone_size: NA
d_call: TRBD1
v_call: TRBV10-3
j_call: TRBJ2-7
cdr3_aa: CAISEPGTVRSYEQYF
cdr3_nt: TGTGCCATCAGTGAGCCTGGGACAGTCCGCTCCTACGAGCAGTACTTC

clone_size: NA
d_call: TRBD1
v_call: TRBV7-9
j_call: TRBJ1-4
cdr3_aa: CASSLAFSRQGNFFEKLFF
cdr3_nt: TGTGCCAGCAGCTTAGCCTTCTCGAGACAGGGAAATTTTTTTGAAAAACTGTTTTTT

clone_size: NA
d_call: TRBD2
v_call: TRBV3-1/TRBV3-2
j_call: TRBJ2-3
cdr3_aa: CASSQGTSGSIDTQYF
cdr3_nt: TGTGCCAGCAGCCAAGGGACTAGCGGGAGTATAGATACGCAGTATTTT

clone_size: NA
d_call: NA
v_call: TRBV19
j_call: TRBJ2-3
cdr3_aa: CASSIDPSTGTAKGNTQYF
cdr3_nt: TGTGCCAGTAGTATAGATCCCTCGACCGGGACTGCCAAGGGAAATACGCAGTATTTT

clone_size: NA
d_call: NA
v_call: TRBV27
j_call: TRBJ1-6
cdr3_aa: CASSLGLGGSPLHF
cdr3_nt: TGTGCCAGCAGTTTGGGGTTGGGGGGTTCACCCCTCCACTTT

clone_size: NA
d_call: NA
v_call: TRBV28
j_call: TRBJ1-4
cdr3_aa: CASNTHQGLREKLFF
cdr3_nt: TGTGCCAGCAACACCCACCAGGGTCTTCGGGAAAAACTGTTTTTT

clone_size: NA
d_call: TRBD2
v_call: TRBV14
j_call: TRBJ2-7
cdr3_aa: CASSHGLAAYEQYF
cdr3_nt: TGTGCCAGCAGCCACGGACTAGCGGCCTACGAGCAGTACTTC

clone_size: NA
d_call: NA
v_call: TRBV19
j_call: TRBJ2-7
cdr3_aa: CASSIGSSYEQYF
cdr3_nt: TGTGCCAGTAGTATTGGTAGTTCCTACGAGCAGTACTTC

clone_size: NA
d_call: NA
v_call: TRBV5-4
j_call: TRBJ1-5
cdr3_aa: CASSPDPQGKPQHF
cdr3_nt: TGTGCCAGCAGTCCAGATCCTCAGGGAAAGCCCCAGCATTTT

clone_size: NA
d_call: TRBD1
v_call: TRBV2
j_call: TRBJ1-1
cdr3_aa: CASSRQGRTEAFF
cdr3_nt: TGTGCCAGCAGTCGACAGGGGCGGACTGAAGCTTTCTTT

clone_size: NA
d_call: TRBD2
v_call: TRBV19
j_call: TRBJ2-7
cdr3_aa: CASSIGDWSGGSSYEQYF
cdr3_nt: TGTGCCAGTAGTATAGGGGACTGGAGCGGGGGGAGCTCCTACGAGCAGTACTTC

clone_size: NA
d_call: TRBD1
v_call: TRBV29-1
j_call: TRBJ2-7
cdr3_aa: CSVEEGTGLGEQYF
cdr3_nt: TGCAGCGTAGAGGAGGGGACAGGTCTCGGCGAGCAGTACTTC

clone_size: NA
d_call: NA
v_call: TRBV6-2/TRBV6-3
j_call: TRBJ2-4
cdr3_aa: CASSPSGNVAKNIQYF
cdr3_nt: TGTGCCAGCAGCCCCTCGGGGAACGTAGCCAAAAACATTCAGTACTTC

clone_size: NA
d_call: TRBD1
v_call: TRBV6-2/TRBV6-3
j_call: TRBJ2-1
cdr3_aa: CASSSPQGAHYNEQFF
cdr3_nt: TGTGCCAGCAGTTCCCCACAGGGGGCGCACTACAATGAGCAGTTCTTC

clone_size: NA
d_call: NA
v_call: TRBV3-1/TRBV3-2
j_call: TRBJ2-5
cdr3_aa: CASSHGGGVETQYF
cdr3_nt: TGTGCCAGCAGCCATGGGGGGGGCGTAGAGACCCAGTACTTC

clone_size: NA
d_call: TRBD2
v_call: TRBV5-8
j_call: TRBJ2-3
cdr3_aa: CASSRGLAGLRDTQYF
cdr3_nt: TGTGCCAGCAGCCGAGGACTAGCGGGGCTGAGGGATACGCAGTATTTT

clone_size: once
d_call: TRBD1
v_call: TRBV6-5
j_call: TRBJ2-4
cdr3_aa: CASSRDRGQENIQYF
cdr3_nt: TGTGCCAGCAGTCGGGACAGGGGTCAGGAAAACATTCAGTACTTC

clone_size: NA
d_call: TRBD1
v_call: TRBV27
j_call: TRBJ2-1
cdr3_aa: CASSLIGQGALDEQFF
cdr3_nt: TGTGCCAGCAGTTTAATTGGGCAGGGGGCGTTAGATGAGCAGTTCTTC

clone_size: NA
d_call: NA
v_call: TRBV5-4
j_call: TRBJ2-1
cdr3_aa: CASRLGMMSYNEQFF
cdr3_nt: TGTGCCAGCAGACTAGGTATGATGTCCTACAATGAGCAGTTCTTC

clone_size: NA
d_call: TRBD2
v_call: TRBV2
j_call: TRBJ2-7
cdr3_aa: CASSEELAGALYEQYF
cdr3_nt: TGTGCCAGCAGTGAAGAGCTAGCGGGAGCACTCTACGAGCAGTACTTC

clone_size: NA
d_call: TRBD1
v_call: TRBV4-3
j_call: TRBJ1-2
cdr3_aa: CASSQEQGDGYTF
cdr3_nt: TGCGCCAGCAGCCAAGAACAGGGGGATGGCTACACCTTC

clone_size: NA
d_call: TRBD1
v_call: TRBV10-3
j_call: TRBJ1-4
cdr3_aa: CAIRGQGINEKLFF
cdr3_nt: TGTGCCATCAGAGGACAGGGCATTAATGAAAAACTGTTTTTT

clone_size: NA
d_call: TRBD2
v_call: TRBV27
j_call: TRBJ2-7
cdr3_aa: CASRPLGGGRGGEQYF
cdr3_nt: TGTGCCAGCAGACCCCTGGGGGGGGGTCGAGGAGGCGAGCAGTACTTC

clone_size: NA
d_call: NA
v_call: TRBV18
j_call: TRBJ2-2
cdr3_aa: CASSLSDLAGELFF
cdr3_nt: TGTGCCAGCTCACTCTCCGACTTAGCCGGGGAGCTGTTTTTT

clone_size: NA
d_call: NA
v_call: TRBV10-1
j_call: TRBJ2-3
cdr3_aa: CASSDPGDTQYF
cdr3_nt: TGCGCCAGCAGTGACCCGGGAGATACGCAGTATTTT

clone_size: NA
d_call: TRBD1
v_call: TRBV29-1
j_call: TRBJ1-3
cdr3_aa: CSVGTGSGNTIYF
cdr3_nt: TGCAGCGTTGGGACAGGTTCTGGAAACACCATATATTTT

clone_size: NA
d_call: NA
v_call: TRBV7-8
j_call: TRBJ2-5
cdr3_aa: CASSPYQDTQYF
cdr3_nt: TGTGCCAGCAGCCCATACCAGGATACCCAGTACTTC

clone_size: NA
d_call: NA
v_call: TRBV7-9
j_call: TRBJ2-1
cdr3_aa: CASRYLRPGDEQFF
cdr3_nt: TGTGCCAGCAGGTACCTCCGACCTGGAGATGAGCAGTTCTTC

clone_size: NA
d_call: TRBD1
v_call: TRBV6-5
j_call: TRBJ1-1
cdr3_aa: CASSYSGQADTEAFF
cdr3_nt: TGTGCCAGCAGTTACTCTGGACAGGCGGACACTGAAGCTTTCTTT

clone_size: NA
d_call: TRBD1
v_call: TRBV27
j_call: TRBJ1-2
cdr3_aa: CASSLSGTGGPGYTF
cdr3_nt: TGTGCCAGCAGTTTATCAGGGACAGGGGGCCCTGGCTACACCTTC

clone_size: NA
d_call: NA
v_call: TRBV7-8
j_call: TRBJ2-5
cdr3_aa: CASSKTVQETQYF
cdr3_nt: TGTGCCAGCAGCAAAACAGTCCAAGAGACCCAGTACTTC

clone_size: NA
d_call: TRBD1
v_call: TRBV27
j_call: TRBJ1-1
cdr3_aa: CASTQKAGGLVPSNTEAFF
cdr3_nt: TGTGCCAGCACTCAAAAGGCAGGGGGCCTCGTCCCTTCGAACACTGAAGCTTTCTTT

clone_size: few
d_call: NA
v_call: TRBV5-6
j_call: TRBJ1-3
cdr3_aa: CASSLRGGNTIYF
cdr3_nt: TGTGCCAGCAGCTTGAGAGGTGGAAACACCATATATTTT

clone_size: NA
d_call: TRBD1
v_call: TRBV7-9
j_call: TRBJ2-6
cdr3_aa: CASNQLQGSGANVLTF
cdr3_nt: TGTGCCAGCAACCAGTTACAGGGGAGTGGGGCCAACGTCCTGACTTTC

clone_size: few
d_call: NA
v_call: TRBV6-1
j_call: TRBJ2-1
cdr3_aa: CASSEAGHRSNNEQFF
cdr3_nt: TGTGCCAGCAGTGAAGCGGGACACAGGTCCAACAATGAGCAGTTCTTC

clone_size: NA
d_call: NA
v_call: TRBV9
j_call: TRBJ1-1
cdr3_aa: CASSVVMDPSGTEAFF
cdr3_nt: TGTGCCAGCAGCGTAGTAATGGATCCCTCGGGGACTGAAGCTTTCTTT

clone_size: NA
d_call: TRBD2
v_call: TRBV27
j_call: TRBJ2-5
cdr3_aa: CASRGRGGWETQYF
cdr3_nt: TGTGCCAGCAGGGGGCGGGGGGGCTGGGAGACCCAGTACTTC

clone_size: NA
d_call: NA
v_call: TRBV18
j_call: TRBJ1-5
cdr3_aa: CASSPAGGGNQPQHF
cdr3_nt: TGTGCCAGCTCACCAGCGGGAGGGGGCAATCAGCCCCAGCATTTT